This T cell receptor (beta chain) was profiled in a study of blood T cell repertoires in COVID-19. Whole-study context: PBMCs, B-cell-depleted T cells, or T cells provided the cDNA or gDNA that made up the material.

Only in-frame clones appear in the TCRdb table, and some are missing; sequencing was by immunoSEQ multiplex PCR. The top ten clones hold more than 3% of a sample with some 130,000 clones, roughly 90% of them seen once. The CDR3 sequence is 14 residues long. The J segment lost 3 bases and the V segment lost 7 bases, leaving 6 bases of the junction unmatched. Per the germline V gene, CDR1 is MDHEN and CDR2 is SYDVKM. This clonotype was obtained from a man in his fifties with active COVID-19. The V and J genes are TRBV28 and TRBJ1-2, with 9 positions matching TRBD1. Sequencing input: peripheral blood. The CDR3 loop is CASKEGQGYYGYTF. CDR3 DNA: TGTGCCAGCAAAGAGGGACAGGGCTACTATGGCTACACCTTC.